The 20 T cell receptor beta chains below come from one sample, sequenced in a study of T cell changes during pregnancy in multiple sclerosis. Method: immunoSEQ multiplex PCR; TCRdb's copy keeps in-frame clones and lacks some. The profile shows 40,000 to 50,000 clones, 91% of them singletons. The sample was CD4+ T cells from peripheral blood mononuclear cells, taken after pregnancy. The receptors stem from a female donor in good health, enrolled as a control in a pregnancy study.

A single count supports this clone. This chain links TRBV29-1 with TRBJ1-1; tentatively, D is TRBD1 (6 bases). Germline CDR1 is SQVTM and CDR2 is ANQGSEA. Trimming pared 7 bases from V and 2 bases from J, leaving 14 bases between. The CDR3 contains 13 residues. Here the CDR3 reads CSEHPGVNTEAFF. CDR3 sequence (DNA): TGCAGCGAACACCCAGGGGTTAACACTGAAGCTTTCTTT. Looking up the rest from reference TRBV29-1 and TRBJ1-1 gives the full variable domain: SAVISQKPSRDICQRGTSLTIQCQVDSQVTMMFWYRQQPGQSLTLIATANQGSEATYESGFVIDKFPISRPNLTFSTLTVSNMSPEDSSIYLCSEHPGVNTEAFFGQGTRLTVV.

The V and J genes are TRBV19 and TRBJ2-3; 9 bases fit TRBD1. With 7 bases clipped from V and 3 bases from J, the junction kept 5 bases outside the gene matches. Germline V CDR1 and CDR2: LNHDA, SQIVND (reference sequence). The CDR3 sequence is 14 residues long. Here the CDR3 reads CASTDRGGTDTQYF. CDR3 sequence (DNA): TGTGCCAGTACCGACAGGGGGGGGACAGATACGCAGTATTTT.

CDR3 region: CASSVGTGWSSYEQYF. In DNA, the CDR3 is TGTGCCAGCAGCGTAGGTACAGGCTGGAGCTCCTACGAGCAGTACTTC. The chain couples TRBV7-2 to TRBJ2-7, with D possibly being TRBD1 (5 bases). The CDR3 contains 16 residues. Germline values: CDR1 SGHTA, CDR2 FQGNSA. Trimming removed 5 bases from V and 0 bases from J, with 17 bases in between.

The table lists this clone with a few counts. The chain recombines TRBV10-1 with TRBJ1-5; the D gene is possibly TRBD1 (6 bases). Trimming left V 3 bases short and J 1 base short, with 10 bases between. The CDR3 has 15 amino acids. Germline V gives CDR1 WNHNN, CDR2 SYGVQD (reference sequence). CDR3 bases: TGCGCCAGCAGTGAACAGGGAAGGAGCAATCAGCCCCAGCATTTT. It is translated as CASSEQGRSNQPQHF.

J is TRBJ1-6 and V is TRBV5-4; no definite D call. From germline, CDR1 is SGHNT and CDR2 YYREEE (reference sequence). V dropped 1 base and J dropped 10 bases, with 18 bases sitting between them. The CDR3 is 16 amino acids. The CDR3 DNA reads as TGTGCCAGCAGCTTGTATGCGGGGTATTCGCGGTCACCCCTCCACTTT. This codes for CASSLYAGYSRSPLHF.

This rearrangement joins TRBV5-1 to TRBJ2-7, with TRBD1 as a possible D gene (5 bases). CDR3 length: 14 amino acids. CDR1 is SGHRS, CDR2 YFSETQ, per germline. V gave up 6 bases and J gave up 1 base, with 14 bases separating them. CDR3 residues: CASKQGSWSYEQYF. In nucleotides, the CDR3 is TGCGCCAGCAAGCAGGGTTCTTGGTCCTACGAGCAGTACTTC. The complete variable domain, with remaining parts taken from reference TRBV5-1 and TRBJ2-7, reads KAGVTQTPRYLIKTRGQQVTLSCSPISGHRSVSWYQQTPGQGLQFLFEYFSETQRNKGNFPGRFSGRQFSNSRSEMNVSTLELGDSALYLCASKQGSWSYEQYFGPGTRLTVT.

CDR3 sequence reads: CASSPTGGGTEAFF. Written as DNA, the CDR3 is TGTGCCAGCAGCCCCACAGGGGGGGGCACTGAAGCTTTCTTT. J is TRBJ1-1 and V is TRBV7-2, with 8 bases identical to TRBD1. The germline V gene has CDR1 SGHTA and CDR2 FQGNSA. The CDR3 contains 14 residues. The V and J ends lost 5 bases and 4 bases, in that order; junction bases with no gene match: 6.

CDR3 in amino acids: CASSLVRGETQYF. CDR3 in DNA: TGTGCCAGCAGCTTAGTCAGGGGGGAGACCCAGTACTTC. This chain connects TRBV7-2 to TRBJ2-5; 7 bases align to TRBD1. CDR1 is SGHTA and CDR2 is FQGNSA in the germline V gene. V dropped 1 base and J dropped 5; count of bases not matched to a gene: 1. The CDR3 extends over 13 amino acids.

V and J are TRBV6-5 and TRBJ1-1; possible D gene TRBD1, 6 bases. V was pared by 8 bases and J by 6 bases, with 19 bases between. The CDR3 is 14 amino acids. Germline V lookup: CDR1 MNHEY, CDR2 SVGAGI. The CDR3 coding sequence is TGTGCCAGCTCCCAACAGGGTACGCGGCCTGAAGCTTTCTTT. Protein: CASSQQGTRPEAFF.

V usage is TRBV28 and J usage is TRBJ1-1; weak D call: TRBD1 (5 bases). Trimming shortened V by 6 bases and J by 1 base, and 15 bases separated the two germline ends. The CDR3 loop spans 15 amino acids. The germline V gene has CDR1 MDHEN and CDR2 SYDVKM. For the CDR3, the DNA is TGTGCCAGCAGCCCTCGGCTGGGGGGGAACACTGAAGCTTTCTTT. Translated: CASSPRLGGNTEAFF.

The chain joins TRBV6-5 to TRBJ1-1; D possibly corresponds to TRBD1 (5 bases). The CDR3 is 15 amino acids. The V end was cut by 2 bases, the J end by 3 bases, with 13 bases between. CDR1 is MNHEY and CDR2 is SVGAGI in the germline V gene. The CDR3 spells CASSYLAGGDTEAFF. CDR3 in DNA: TGTGCCAGCAGTTACCTGGCGGGGGGGGACACTGAAGCTTTCTTT.

This chain links TRBV10-2 with TRBJ2-7, with 8 nucleotides matching TRBD2. CDR1 and CDR2 from the germline V gene are WSHSY and SAAADI. Germline trimming cut 5 bases from V and 4 bases from J; bases unmatched to any gene: 10. The CDR3 has 15 amino acids. DNA for the CDR3: TGCGCCAGCAGTATCTCCGGGGGGGGCGGGTACGAGCAGTACTTC. Translating it yields CASSISGGGGYEQYF.

The chain recombines TRBV19 with TRBJ2-7, with TRBD2 matching over 8 bases. The V gene's germline CDR1 is LNHDA and CDR2 SQIVND (reference sequence). The CDR3 contains 15 residues. J gave up 5 bases and V 3 bases, and 9 bases lay outside the gene matches. CDR3: CASSMRRGGQHEQYF. The CDR3 DNA reads TGTGCCAGTAGTATGAGGCGCGGGGGGCAGCACGAGCAGTACTTC.

This clone has just a few counts. The chain employs TRBV19 and TRBJ1-4, with 7 nucleotides matching TRBD1. Unmatched junction bases numbered 6, after V lost 6 bases and J lost 5 bases. Germline V CDR1 and CDR2: LNHDA, SQIVND (reference sequence). The CDR3 extends over 14 amino acids. DNA of the CDR3: TGTGCCAGTAGGTCGGCAGGGGGAAATGAAAAACTGTTTTTT. Its translation is CASRSAGGNEKLFF.

The rearrangement joins TRBV2 to TRBJ2-1; D possibly corresponds to TRBD1 (5 bases). CDR1 is SNHLY, CDR2 FYNNEI, per germline. The CDR3 is made up of 12 amino acids. Trimming shortened V by 7 bases and J by 9 bases, and 13 bases separated the two germline ends. The CDR3 is CASKAGPGEQFF. The CDR3 nucleotides read TGTGCCAGCAAGGCAGGGCCCGGTGAGCAGTTCTTC.

The chain uses TRBV7-2 and TRBJ1-6; possible D gene TRBD1, 6 bases. Germline CDR1 and CDR2: SGHTA and FQGNSA. V was cut by 4 bases and J by 14 bases, with 12 bases left in between. The CDR3 has 12 residues. The CDR3 DNA is TGTGCCAGCAGCTATGACAGGAGAGCCCTCCACTTT. Amino acid sequence: CASSYDRRALHF.

By proportion, this clone is medium-sized. The V call is TRBV19, the J call TRBJ1-3; 7 bases are a match to TRBD1. The CDR3 sequence is 17 residues long. J gave up 0 bases and V 4 bases, and 9 bases lay outside the gene matches. Per the germline V gene, CDR1 is LNHDA and CDR2 is SQIVND (reference sequence). The CDR3 sequence is CASSTRGTVLSGNTIYF. CDR3 DNA sequence: TGTGCCAGTAGTACGCGTGGGACAGTCCTCTCTGGAAACACCATATATTTT.

This chain joins TRBV5-1 and TRBJ1-1; D is undetermined. The length of the CDR3 is 15 residues. V was trimmed by 0 bases and J by 1 base, leaving 10 bases between them. CDR1 SGHRS and CDR2 YFSETQ come from the germline V gene. DNA for the CDR3: TGCGCCAGCAGCTTGGTTGGCACACAGAACACTGAAGCTTTCTTT. Amino acids: CASSLVGTQNTEAFF.

The chain uses TRBV28 and TRBJ1-2, with 8 nucleotides matching TRBD1. Losses at the gene ends were 6 bases for V and 4 bases for J; bases not matched to a gene: 4. This CDR3 is built from 13 residues. The germline V gene encodes CDR1 MDHEN and CDR2 SYDVKM. The CDR3 bases are TGTGCCAGCAGACAGGGACAGGTCTATGGCTACACCTTC. This gives the protein CASRQGQVYGYTF.

The chain carries TRBV5-1 and TRBJ2-1; the D gene is possibly TRBD1 (6 bases). The CDR3 has 15 amino acids. The germline V gene encodes CDR1 SGHRS and CDR2 YFSETQ. Trimming took 1 base from V and 6 from J, leaving 14 bases between them. The CDR3 protein is CASSLTGLVSNEQFF. The CDR3 DNA sequence: TGCGCCAGCAGCTTGACAGGGTTGGTAAGCAATGAGCAGTTCTTC.